This TCR beta chain was observed in a study of beta chain features in type 1 diabetes. Findings and caveats of the study: TCRB CDR3s from Type 1 diabetes patients were moderately but significantly shorter in all four CD4+ subsets.

To note about this clone: The antigen is unknown.

CD45RO/CCR7/CD25/CD127/CD95/CD27 separated CD4+ naive, central memory, regulatory and stem cell-like memory cells by sorting. Investigators reverse transcribed all isolated RNA, so they sequenced expressed TCRB transcripts. The data were produced by immunoSEQ multiplex PCR, yet TCRdb's version contains in-frame clones alone and is incomplete. Among some 900,000 clones listed, roughly a sixth were seen once. The CDR3 is 14 residues long. After removal of 6 bases from V and 4 bases from J, the junction contained 8 bases not matched to a gene. In germline, CDR1 is MDHEN, CDR2 SYDVKM. The gene calls are TRBV28 and TRBJ1-1, with 7 positions matching TRBD1. This sequence was found in a woman between 18 and 29 years old in good health. Sample: naive CD4+ T cells from blood. The CDR3 sequence is CASSPDRVFTEAFF. The CDR3 nucleotides read TGTGCCAGCAGCCCCGACAGGGTGTTCACTGAAGCTTTCTTT.